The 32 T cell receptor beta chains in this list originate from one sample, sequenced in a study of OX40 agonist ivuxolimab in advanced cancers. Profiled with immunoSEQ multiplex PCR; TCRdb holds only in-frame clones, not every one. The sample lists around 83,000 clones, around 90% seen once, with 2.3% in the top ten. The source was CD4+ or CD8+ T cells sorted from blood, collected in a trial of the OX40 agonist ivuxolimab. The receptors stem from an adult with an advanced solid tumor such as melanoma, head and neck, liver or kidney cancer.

CDR3 coding DNA: TGTGCCAGTAACACACAGGGGGCAGGGAGCTACACCTTC. It encodes CASNTQGAGSYTF. The chain couples TRBV19 to TRBJ1-2; the match to TRBD1 covers 9 bases. The V gene end was trimmed by 7 bases and the J gene end by 9 bases; junction bases not matched to a gene: 9. In germline, CDR1 is LNHDA, CDR2 SQIVND (reference sequence). The CDR3 is 13 residues long.

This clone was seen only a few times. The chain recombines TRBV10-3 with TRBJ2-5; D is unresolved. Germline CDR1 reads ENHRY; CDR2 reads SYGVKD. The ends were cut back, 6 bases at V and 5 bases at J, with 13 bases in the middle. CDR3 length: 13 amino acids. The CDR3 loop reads CAISSGGGETQYF. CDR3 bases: TGTGCCATCAGCTCGGGTGGTGGGGAGACCCAGTACTTC.

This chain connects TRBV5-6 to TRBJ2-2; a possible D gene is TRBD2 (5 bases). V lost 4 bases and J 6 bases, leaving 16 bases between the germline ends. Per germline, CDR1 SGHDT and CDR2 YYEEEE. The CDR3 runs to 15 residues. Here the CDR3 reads CASSPRTLGSGELFF. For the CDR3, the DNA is TGTGCCAGCAGCCCCAGGACTCTTGGCTCCGGGGAGCTGTTTTTT.

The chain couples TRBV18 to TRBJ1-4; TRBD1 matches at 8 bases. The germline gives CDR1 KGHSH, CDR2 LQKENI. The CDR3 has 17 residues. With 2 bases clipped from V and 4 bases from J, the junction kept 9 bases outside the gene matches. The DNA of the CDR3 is TGTGCCAGCTCACCAGGGGCCGGACAGGGCGATAATGAAAAACTGTTTTTT. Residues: CASSPGAGQGDNEKLFF.

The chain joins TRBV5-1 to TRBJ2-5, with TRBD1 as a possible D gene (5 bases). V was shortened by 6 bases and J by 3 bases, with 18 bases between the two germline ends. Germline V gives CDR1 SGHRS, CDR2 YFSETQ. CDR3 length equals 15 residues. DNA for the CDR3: TGCGCCAGCATGTGGCAAACAGGTGATAAAGAGACCCAGTACTTC. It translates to CASMWQTGDKETQYF.

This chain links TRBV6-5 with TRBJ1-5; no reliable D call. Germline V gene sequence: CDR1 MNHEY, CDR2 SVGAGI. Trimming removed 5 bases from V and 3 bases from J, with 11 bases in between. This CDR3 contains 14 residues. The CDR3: CASSRGELNQPQHF. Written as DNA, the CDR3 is TGTGCCAGCAGTCGCGGGGAACTCAATCAGCCCCAGCATTTT.

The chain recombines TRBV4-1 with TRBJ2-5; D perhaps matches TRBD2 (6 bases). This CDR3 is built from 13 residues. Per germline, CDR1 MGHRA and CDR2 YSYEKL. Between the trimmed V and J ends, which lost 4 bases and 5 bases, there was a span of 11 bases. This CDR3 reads CASSPGGVETQYF. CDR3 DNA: TGCGCCAGCAGCCCCGGAGGGGTCGAGACCCAGTACTTC.

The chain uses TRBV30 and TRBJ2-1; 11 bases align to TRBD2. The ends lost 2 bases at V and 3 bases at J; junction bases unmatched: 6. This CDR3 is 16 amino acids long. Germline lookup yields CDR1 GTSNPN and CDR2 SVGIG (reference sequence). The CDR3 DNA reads TGTGCCTGGAGTCCTAGACTAGCGGGGATCTACAATGAGCAGTTCTTC. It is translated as CAWSPRLAGIYNEQFF.

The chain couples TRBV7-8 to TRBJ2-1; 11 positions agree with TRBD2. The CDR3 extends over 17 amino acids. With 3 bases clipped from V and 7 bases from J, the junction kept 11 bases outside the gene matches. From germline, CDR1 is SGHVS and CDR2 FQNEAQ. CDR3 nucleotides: TGTGCCAGCAGCTTCGCCCCTCCGACTAGCGGGAAAAATGAGCAGTTCTTC. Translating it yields CASSFAPPTSGKNEQFF. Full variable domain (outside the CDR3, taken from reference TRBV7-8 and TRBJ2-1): GAGVSQSPRYKVAKRGQDVALRCDPISGHVSLFWYQQALGQGPEFLTYFQNEAQLDKSGLPSDRFFAERPEGSVSTLKIQRTQQEDSAVYLCASSFAPPTSGKNEQFFGPGTRLTVL.

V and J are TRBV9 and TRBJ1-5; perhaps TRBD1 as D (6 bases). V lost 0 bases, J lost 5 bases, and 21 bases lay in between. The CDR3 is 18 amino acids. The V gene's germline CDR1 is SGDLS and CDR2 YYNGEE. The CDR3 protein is CASSVDTGRSSEDQPQHF. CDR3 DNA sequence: TGTGCCAGCAGCGTAGATACAGGGCGCTCTTCGGAAGATCAGCCCCAGCATTTT. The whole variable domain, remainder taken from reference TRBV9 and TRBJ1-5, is DSGVTQTPKHLITATGQRVTLRCSPRSGDLSVYWYQQSLDQGLQFLIQYYNGEERAKGNILERFSAQQFPDLHSELNLSSLELGDSALYFCASSVDTGRSSEDQPQHFGDGTRLSIL.

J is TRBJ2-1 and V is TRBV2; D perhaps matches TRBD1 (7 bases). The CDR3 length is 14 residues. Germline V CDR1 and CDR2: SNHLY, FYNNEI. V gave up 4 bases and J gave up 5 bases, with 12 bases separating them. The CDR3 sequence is CASSVEGANNEQFF. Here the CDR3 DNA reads TGTGCCAGCAGTGTGGAGGGGGCGAACAATGAGCAGTTCTTC. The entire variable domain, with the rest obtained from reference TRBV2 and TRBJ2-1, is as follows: EPEVTQTPSHQVTQMGQEVILRCVPISNHLYFYWYRQILGQKVEFLVSFYNNEISEKSEIFDDQFSVERPDGSNFTLKIRSTKLEDSAMYFCASSVEGANNEQFFGPGTRLTVL.

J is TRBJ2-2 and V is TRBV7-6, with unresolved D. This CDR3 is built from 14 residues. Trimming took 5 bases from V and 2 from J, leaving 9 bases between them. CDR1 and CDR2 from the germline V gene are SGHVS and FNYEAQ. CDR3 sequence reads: CASSGRSNTGELFF. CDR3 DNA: TGTGCCAGCAGCGGTCGAAGCAACACCGGGGAGCTGTTTTTT.

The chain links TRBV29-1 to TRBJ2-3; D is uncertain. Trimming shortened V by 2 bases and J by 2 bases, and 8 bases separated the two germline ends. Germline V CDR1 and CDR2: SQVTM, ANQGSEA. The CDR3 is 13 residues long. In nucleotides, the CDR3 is TGCAGCGTTGAATTCGCCGCCACAGATACGCAGTATTTT. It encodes CSVEFAATDTQYF.

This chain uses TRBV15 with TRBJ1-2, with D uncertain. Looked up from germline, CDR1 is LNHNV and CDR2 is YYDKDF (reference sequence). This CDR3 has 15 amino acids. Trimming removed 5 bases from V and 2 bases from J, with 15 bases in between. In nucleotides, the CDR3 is TGTGCCACCAGCGGTTTTACGGGCTTGAACTATGGCTACACCTTC. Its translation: CATSGFTGLNYGYTF.

DNA for the CDR3: TGCGCCAGCAGCCGCCGCCAGGGGGGCACAGATACGCAGTATTTT. Its translation: CASSRRQGGTDTQYF. The V call is TRBV4-3, the J call TRBJ2-3; TRBD1 matches 7 bases. The CDR3 is 15 residues long. Trimming took 4 bases from V and 1 from J; bases not matched to a gene: 5. Germline CDR1 is LGHNA and CDR2 is YSLEER.

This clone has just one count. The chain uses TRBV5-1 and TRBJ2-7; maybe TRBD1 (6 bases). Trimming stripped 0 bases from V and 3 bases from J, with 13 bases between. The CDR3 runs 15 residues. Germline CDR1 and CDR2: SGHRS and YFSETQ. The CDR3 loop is CASSLGTGSLYEQYF. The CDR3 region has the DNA TGCGCCAGCAGCTTGGGTACAGGGTCCCTCTACGAGCAGTACTTC.

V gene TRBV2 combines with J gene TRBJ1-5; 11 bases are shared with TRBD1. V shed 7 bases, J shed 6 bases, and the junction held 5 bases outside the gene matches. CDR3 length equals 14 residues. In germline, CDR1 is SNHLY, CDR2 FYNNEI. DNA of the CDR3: TGTGCCAGCAAGGGACAGGGGGGAAGTCAGCCCCAGCATTTT. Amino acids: CASKGQGGSQPQHF.

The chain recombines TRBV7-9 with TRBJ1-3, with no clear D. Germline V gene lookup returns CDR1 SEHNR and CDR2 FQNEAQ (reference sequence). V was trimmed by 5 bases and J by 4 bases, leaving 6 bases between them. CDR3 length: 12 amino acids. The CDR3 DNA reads TGTGCCAGCAGCGTACAGGGAAACACCATATATTTT. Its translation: CASSVQGNTIYF.

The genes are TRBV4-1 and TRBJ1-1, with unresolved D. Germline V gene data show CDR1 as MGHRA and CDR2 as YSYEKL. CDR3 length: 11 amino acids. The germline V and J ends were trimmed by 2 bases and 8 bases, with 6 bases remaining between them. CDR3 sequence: CASSQRREAFF. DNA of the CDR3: TGCGCCAGCAGCCAAAGGCGCGAAGCTTTCTTT.

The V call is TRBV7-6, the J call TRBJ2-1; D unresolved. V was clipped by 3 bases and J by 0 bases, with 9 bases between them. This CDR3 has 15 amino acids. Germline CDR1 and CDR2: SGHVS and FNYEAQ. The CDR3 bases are TGTGCCAGCAGCTTGGGTTCGGGCTCCTACAATGAGCAGTTCTTC. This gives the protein CASSLGSGSYNEQFF.

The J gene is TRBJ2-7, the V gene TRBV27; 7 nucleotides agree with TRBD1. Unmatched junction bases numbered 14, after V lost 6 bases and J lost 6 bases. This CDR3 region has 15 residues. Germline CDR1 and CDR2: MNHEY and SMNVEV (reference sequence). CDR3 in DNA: TGTGCCAGCAGCTCCGATGGTAACAGGGGAACCGAGCAGTACTTC. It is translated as CASSSDGNRGTEQYF.

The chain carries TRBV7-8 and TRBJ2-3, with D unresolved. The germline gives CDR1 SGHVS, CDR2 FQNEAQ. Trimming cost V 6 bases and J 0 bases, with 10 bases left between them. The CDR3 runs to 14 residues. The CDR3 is CASSLRTSTDTQYF. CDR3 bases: TGTGCCAGCAGTTTGAGGACGAGCACAGATACGCAGTATTTT.

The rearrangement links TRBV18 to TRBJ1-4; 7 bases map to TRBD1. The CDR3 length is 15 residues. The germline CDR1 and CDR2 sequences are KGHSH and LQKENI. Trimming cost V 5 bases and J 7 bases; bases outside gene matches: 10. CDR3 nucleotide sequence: TGTGCCAGCTCAGTGGCCGGGACAGACGCTGAAAAACTGTTTTTT. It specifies CASSVAGTDAEKLFF.

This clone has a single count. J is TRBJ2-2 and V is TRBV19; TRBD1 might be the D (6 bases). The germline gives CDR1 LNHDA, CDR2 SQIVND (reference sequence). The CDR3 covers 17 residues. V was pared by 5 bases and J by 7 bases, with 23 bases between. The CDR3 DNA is TGTGCCAGTAGTCCCCAACCAGGGGCTCAGGGGAACGGGGAGCTGTTTTTT. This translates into CASSPQPGAQGNGELFF.

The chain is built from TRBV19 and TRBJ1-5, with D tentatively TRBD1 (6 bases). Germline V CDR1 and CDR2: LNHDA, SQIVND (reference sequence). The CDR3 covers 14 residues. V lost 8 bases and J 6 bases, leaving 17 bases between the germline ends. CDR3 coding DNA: TGTGCCAGTGGCCCGCAGGGGCATAGTCAGCCCCAGCATTTT. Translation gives CASGPQGHSQPQHF.

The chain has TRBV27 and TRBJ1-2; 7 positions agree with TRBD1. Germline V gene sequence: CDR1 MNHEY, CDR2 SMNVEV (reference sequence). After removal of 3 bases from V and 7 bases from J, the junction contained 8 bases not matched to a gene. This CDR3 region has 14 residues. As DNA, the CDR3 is TGTGCCAGCAGTTTCCGGGACAGTTCGGCTGGCTACACCTTC. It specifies CASSFRDSSAGYTF.

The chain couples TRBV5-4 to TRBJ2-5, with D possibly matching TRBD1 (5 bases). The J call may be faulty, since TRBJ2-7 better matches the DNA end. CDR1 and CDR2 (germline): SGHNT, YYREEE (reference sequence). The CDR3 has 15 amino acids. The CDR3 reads CASSAKGMASYEQYF. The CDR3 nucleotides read TGTGCCAGCAGCGCGAAGGGGATGGCTAGCTACGAGCAGTACTTC.

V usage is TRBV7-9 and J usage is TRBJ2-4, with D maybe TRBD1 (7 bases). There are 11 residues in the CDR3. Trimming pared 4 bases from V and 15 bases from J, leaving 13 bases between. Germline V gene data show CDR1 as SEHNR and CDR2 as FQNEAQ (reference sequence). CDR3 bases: TGTGCCAGCAGCTCAGGGGGGATCCTGTACTTC. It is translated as CASSSGGILYF.

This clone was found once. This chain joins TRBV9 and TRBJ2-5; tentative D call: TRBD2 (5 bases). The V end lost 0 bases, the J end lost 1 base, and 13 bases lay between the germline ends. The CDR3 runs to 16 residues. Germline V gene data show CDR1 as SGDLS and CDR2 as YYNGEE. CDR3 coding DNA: TGTGCCAGCAGCGTAGAGGGTTTCGGGGTCCAAGAGACCCAGTACTTC. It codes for CASSVEGFGVQETQYF.

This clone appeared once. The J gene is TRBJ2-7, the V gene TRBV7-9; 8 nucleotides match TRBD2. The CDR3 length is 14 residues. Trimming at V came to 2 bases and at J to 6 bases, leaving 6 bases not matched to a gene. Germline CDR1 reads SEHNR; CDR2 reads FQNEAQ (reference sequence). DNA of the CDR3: TGTGCCAGCAGCTTAACCACGGGAGGGCCCGAGCAGTACTTC. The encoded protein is CASSLTTGGPEQYF.

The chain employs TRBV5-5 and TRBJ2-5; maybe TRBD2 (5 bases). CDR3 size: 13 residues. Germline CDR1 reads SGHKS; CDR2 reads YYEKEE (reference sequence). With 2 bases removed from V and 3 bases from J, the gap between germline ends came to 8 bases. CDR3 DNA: TGTGCCAGCAGCTTTACGGGAAAAGAGACCCAGTACTTC. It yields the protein CASSFTGKETQYF. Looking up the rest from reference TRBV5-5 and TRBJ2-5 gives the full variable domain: DAGVTQSPTHLIKTRGQQVTLRCSPISGHKSVSWYQQVLGQGPQFIFQYYEKEERGRGNFPDRFSARQFPNYSSELNVNALLLGDSALYLCASSFTGKETQYFGPGTRLLVL.

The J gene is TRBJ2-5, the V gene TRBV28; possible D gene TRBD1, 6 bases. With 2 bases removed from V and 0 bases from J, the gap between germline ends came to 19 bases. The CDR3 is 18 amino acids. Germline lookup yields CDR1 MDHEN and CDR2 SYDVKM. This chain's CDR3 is CASSLGQGSLGYQETQYF. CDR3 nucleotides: TGTGCCAGCAGTTTAGGGCAGGGGAGTTTGGGGTACCAAGAGACCCAGTACTTC. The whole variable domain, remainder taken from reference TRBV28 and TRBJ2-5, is DVKVTQSSRYLVKRTGEKVFLECVQDMDHENMFWYRQDPGLGLRLIYFSYDVKMKEKGDIPEGYSVSREKKERFSLILESASTNQTSMYLCASSLGQGSLGYQETQYFGPGTRLLVL.